This entry lists 2 T cell receptor beta chains sequenced from one sample in a study of blood T cell repertoires in COVID-19. Repertoires were generated with immunoSEQ multiplex PCR, while TCRdb's copy carries only in-frame clones and drops some. Of 65,000 to 70,000 clones in the sample, 87% were seen once. Sequencing was carried out using peripheral blood. The receptor source for this set is a woman of 80 years or more with acute or convalescent COVID-19.

For the CDR3, the DNA is TGCGCCAGCAGCTTCGAGACAGCGAATGAAAAACTGTTTTTT. It encodes CASSFETANEKLFF. This chain joins TRBV5-1 and TRBJ1-4, with D maybe TRBD1 (5 bases). CDR1 is SGHRS and CDR2 is YFSETQ in the germline V gene. The germline V and J ends were trimmed by 2 bases and 5 bases, with 10 bases remaining between them. The CDR3 has 14 amino acids.

This rearrangement joins TRBV7-2 to TRBJ2-2; D is perhaps TRBD1 (6 bases). CDR1 and CDR2 from the germline V gene are SGHTA and FQGNSA. CDR3 length: 15 amino acids. Trimming cost V 5 bases and J 2 bases, with 12 bases left between them. The CDR3 coding sequence is TGTGCCAGCAGCAAGAACAGGGCAAACACCGGGGAGCTGTTTTTT. Encoded protein: CASSKNRANTGELFF.